Listed here is a single TCR beta chain. This sample is drawn from a study of blood T cell repertoires in COVID-19. For the study at large: Samples of COVID-19 (acute and convalescent) were obtained from the United States, Italy and Spain.

Germline CDR1 SGHAT, CDR2 FQNNGV. Germline trimming cut 5 bases from V and 7 bases from J; bases unmatched to any gene: 12. This CDR3 contains 15 residues. In the authors' methods: Nucleated cell number was recorded as an estimate derived from reference gene primer amplification. TCRdb keeps only in-frame clones here, not all; method: immunoSEQ multiplex PCR. V, J and clone size derive from that table, while D and trimming were established from the DNA sequence. The sample carries roughly 140,000 clones, roughly 85% recorded once. This TCR came from a man over 45 with acute or convalescent COVID-19. This chain uses TRBV11-2 with TRBJ2-3; 7 bases map to TRBD1. Sequencing used peripheral blood. This CDR3 is CASSPSRDSVYTQYF. The CDR3 DNA reads TGTGCCAGCAGCCCCTCTCGGGACAGTGTGTATACGCAGTATTTT.